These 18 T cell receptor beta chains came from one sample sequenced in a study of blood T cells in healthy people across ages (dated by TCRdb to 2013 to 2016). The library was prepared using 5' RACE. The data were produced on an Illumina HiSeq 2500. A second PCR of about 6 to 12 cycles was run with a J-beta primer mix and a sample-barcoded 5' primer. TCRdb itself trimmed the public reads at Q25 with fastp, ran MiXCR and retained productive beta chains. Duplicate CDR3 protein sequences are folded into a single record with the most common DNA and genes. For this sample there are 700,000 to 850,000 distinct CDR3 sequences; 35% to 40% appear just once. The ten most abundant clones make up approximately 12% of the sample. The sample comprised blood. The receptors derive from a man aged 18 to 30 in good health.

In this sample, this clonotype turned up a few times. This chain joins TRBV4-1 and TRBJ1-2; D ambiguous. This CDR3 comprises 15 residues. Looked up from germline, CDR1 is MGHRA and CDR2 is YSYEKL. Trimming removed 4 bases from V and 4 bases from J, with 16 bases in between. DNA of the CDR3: TGCGCCAGCAGCCTCCAGGTACGCGAAACCTATGGCTACACCTTC. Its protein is CASSLQVRETYGYTF.

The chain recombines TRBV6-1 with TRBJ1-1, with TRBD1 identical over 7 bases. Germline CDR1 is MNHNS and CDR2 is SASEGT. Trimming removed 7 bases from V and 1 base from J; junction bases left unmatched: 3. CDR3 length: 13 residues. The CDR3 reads CASKRTGNTEAFF. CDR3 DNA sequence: TGTGCCAGCAAAAGGACAGGGAACACTGAAGCTTTCTTT.

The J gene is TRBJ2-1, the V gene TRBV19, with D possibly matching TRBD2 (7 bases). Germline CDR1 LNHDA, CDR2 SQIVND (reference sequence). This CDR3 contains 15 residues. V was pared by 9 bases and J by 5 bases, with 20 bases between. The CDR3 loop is CASRLGGGADNEQFF. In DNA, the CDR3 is TGTGCCAGCCGATTGGGAGGGGGGGCCGACAATGAGCAGTTCTTC.

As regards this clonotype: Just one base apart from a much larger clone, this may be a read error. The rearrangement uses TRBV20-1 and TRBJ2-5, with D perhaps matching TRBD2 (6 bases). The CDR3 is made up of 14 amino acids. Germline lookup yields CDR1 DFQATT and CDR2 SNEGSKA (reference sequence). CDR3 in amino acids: CSASRGWYQGTQYF. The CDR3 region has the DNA TGCAGTGCTAGCCGGGGGTGGTACCAAGGGACCCAGTACTTC.

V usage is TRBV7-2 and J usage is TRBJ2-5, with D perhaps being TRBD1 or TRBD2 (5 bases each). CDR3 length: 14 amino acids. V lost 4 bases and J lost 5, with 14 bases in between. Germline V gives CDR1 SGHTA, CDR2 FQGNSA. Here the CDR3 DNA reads TGTGCCAGCAGCTCCCCCCCGGGACGCGAGACCCAGTACTTC. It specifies CASSSPPGRETQYF.

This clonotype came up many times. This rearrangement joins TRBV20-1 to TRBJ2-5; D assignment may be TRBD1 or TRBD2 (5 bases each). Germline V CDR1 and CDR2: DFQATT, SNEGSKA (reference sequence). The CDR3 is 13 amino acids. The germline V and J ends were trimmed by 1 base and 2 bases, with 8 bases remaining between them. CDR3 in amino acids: CSARGGSQETQYF. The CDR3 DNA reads TGCAGTGCTAGAGGGGGGTCACAAGAGACCCAGTACTTC.

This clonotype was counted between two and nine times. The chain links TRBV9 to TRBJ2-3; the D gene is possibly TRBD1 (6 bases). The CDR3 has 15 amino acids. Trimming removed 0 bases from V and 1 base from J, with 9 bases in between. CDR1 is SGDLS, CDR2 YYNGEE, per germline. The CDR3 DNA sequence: TGTGCCAGCAGCGTAGTGACAGGACGCACAGATACGCAGTATTTT. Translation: CASSVVTGRTDTQYF.

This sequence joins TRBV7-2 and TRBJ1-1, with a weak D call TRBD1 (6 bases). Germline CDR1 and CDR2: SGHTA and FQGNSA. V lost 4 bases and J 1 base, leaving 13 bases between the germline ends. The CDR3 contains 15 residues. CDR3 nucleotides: TGTGCCAGCAGCTACTACAGGGCGGGGAACACTGAAGCTTTCTTT. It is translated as CASSYYRAGNTEAFF. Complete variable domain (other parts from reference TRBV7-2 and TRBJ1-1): GAGVSQSPSNKVTEKGKDVELRCDPISGHTALYWYRQSLGQGLEFLIYFQGNSAPDKSGLPSDRFSAERTGGSVSTLTIQRTQQEDSAVYLCASSYYRAGNTEAFFGQGTRLTVV.

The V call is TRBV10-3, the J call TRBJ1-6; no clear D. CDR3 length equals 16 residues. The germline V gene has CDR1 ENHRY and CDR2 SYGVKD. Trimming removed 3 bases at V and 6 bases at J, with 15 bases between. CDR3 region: CAISDRGSLINSPLHF. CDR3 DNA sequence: TGTGCCATCAGTGATCGAGGGTCATTAATTAATTCACCCCTCCACTTT.

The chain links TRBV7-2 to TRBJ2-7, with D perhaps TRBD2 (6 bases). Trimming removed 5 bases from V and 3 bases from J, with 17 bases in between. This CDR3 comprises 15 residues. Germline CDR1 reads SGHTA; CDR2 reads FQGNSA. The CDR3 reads CASSLWGTRNYEQYF. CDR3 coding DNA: TGTGCCAGCAGCCTGTGGGGGACTCGGAACTACGAGCAGTACTTC.

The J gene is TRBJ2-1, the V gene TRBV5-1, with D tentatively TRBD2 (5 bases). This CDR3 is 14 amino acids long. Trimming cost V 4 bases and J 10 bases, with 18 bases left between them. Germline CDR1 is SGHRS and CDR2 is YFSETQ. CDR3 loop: CASSPTITRGEQFF. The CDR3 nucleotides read TGCGCCAGCAGCCCCACCATCACTAGAGGGGAGCAGTTCTTC.

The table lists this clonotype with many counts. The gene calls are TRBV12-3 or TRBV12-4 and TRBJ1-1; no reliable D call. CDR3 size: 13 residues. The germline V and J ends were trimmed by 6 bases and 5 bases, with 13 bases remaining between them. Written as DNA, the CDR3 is TGTGCCAGCAGGGACTTTGACGGTACTGAAGCTTTCTTT. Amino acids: CASRDFDGTEAFF.

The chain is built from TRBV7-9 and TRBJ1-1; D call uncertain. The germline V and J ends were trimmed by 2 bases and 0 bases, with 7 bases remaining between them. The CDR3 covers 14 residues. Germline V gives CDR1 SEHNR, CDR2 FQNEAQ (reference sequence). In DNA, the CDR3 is TGTGCCAGCAGCTTACAGAACATGAACACTGAAGCTTTCTTT. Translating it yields CASSLQNMNTEAFF.

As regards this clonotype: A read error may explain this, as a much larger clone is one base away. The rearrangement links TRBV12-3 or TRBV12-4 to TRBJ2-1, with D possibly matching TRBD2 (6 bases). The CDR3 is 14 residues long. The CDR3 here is CTSRMGGSYNEQFF. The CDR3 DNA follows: TGTACCAGCAGGATGGGGGGCTCCTACAATGAGCAGTTCTTC.

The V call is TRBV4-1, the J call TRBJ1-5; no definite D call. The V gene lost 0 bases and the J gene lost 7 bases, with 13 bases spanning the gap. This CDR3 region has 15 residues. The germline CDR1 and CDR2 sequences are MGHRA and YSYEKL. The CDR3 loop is CASSQDPEGRQPQHF. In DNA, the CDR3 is TGCGCCAGCAGCCAAGATCCGGAGGGCAGACAGCCCCAGCATTTT.

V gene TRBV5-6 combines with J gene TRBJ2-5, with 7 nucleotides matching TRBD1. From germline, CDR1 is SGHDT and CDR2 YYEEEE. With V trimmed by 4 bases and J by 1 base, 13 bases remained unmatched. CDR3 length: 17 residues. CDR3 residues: CASSRPETGILQETQYF. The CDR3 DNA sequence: TGTGCCAGCAGCCGACCTGAGACAGGGATCCTCCAAGAGACCCAGTACTTC.

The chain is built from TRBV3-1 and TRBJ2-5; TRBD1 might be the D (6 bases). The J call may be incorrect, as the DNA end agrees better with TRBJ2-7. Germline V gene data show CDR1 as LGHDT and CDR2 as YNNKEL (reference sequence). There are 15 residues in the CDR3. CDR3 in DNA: TGTGCCAGCAGCCAAGATCCAACAGGGACCCACGAGCAGTACTTC. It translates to CASSQDPTGTHEQYF.

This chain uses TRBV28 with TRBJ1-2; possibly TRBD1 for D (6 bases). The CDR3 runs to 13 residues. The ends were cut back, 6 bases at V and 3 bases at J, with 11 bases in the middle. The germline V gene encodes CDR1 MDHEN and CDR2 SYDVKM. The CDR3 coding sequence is TGTGCCAGCAGCGAACAGGGCGACTATGGCTACACCTTC. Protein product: CASSEQGDYGYTF.